A single T cell receptor beta chain is shown here with its context. Its antigen is not known. This sample was taken from a study of shared clonotypes between healthy human individuals. Study observations and caveats: The study generally estimated greater richness for naive than memory subsets. Generation probabilities of non-shared clonotypes were lower (relative to those shared by all four donors).

Sequenced by immunoSEQ multiplex PCR; TCRdb stores in-frame clones only, minus some. The repertoire consists of roughly 2,000,000 clones, with over 85% occurring once and the leading ten covering roughly 1.7%. Naive CD8 cells, CD45RO-negative and positively selected for CCR7, excluded terminally differentiated effector memory CD45RA+ cells. Within Nashville, Tennessee resided all donors, each a Caucasian adult. The sequence was obtained from a young man in good health. Some clones in this sample may be carry-over from other donors' samples. The sequencing input was naive CD8+ T cells from PBMCs.

CDR3 sequence reads: CASSELGRVQPQHF. DNA for the CDR3: TGTGCCAGCAGTGAATTGGGCAGGGTCCAGCCCCAGCATTTT. The V gene is TRBV6-1, the J gene TRBJ1-5; maybe TRBD1 (5 bases). CDR3 length: 14 amino acids. Germline assignment: CDR1 MNHNS and CDR2 SASEGT. V was pared by 2 bases and J by 7 bases, with 12 bases between.